This entry lists 28 T cell receptor beta chains sequenced from one sample in a study of radiation and T cells in renal cell carcinoma. As for time point: blood 4 weeks post-SBRT, at nephrectomy. The treatment: 15 Gy SBRT to primary tumor, nephrectomy 4 weeks later. The data were produced by immunoSEQ multiplex PCR, yet TCRdb's version contains in-frame clones alone and is incomplete. The profile shows fewer than 200,000 clones, less than 90% of them singletons. This material consisted of blood, taken from a patient whose treatment included radiotherapy and nephrectomy. The receptors originated from a woman in her forties or fifties with renal cell carcinoma.

V usage is TRBV6-5 and J usage is TRBJ2-7; 7 bases are shared with TRBD1. V lost 5 bases to trimming and J lost 3 bases; unmatched junction nucleotides: 7. Germline CDR1 MNHEY, CDR2 SVGAGI. The CDR3 covers 14 residues. The CDR3 spells CASSQVGTDYEQYF. The CDR3 DNA is TGTGCCAGCAGTCAGGTCGGGACAGACTACGAGCAGTACTTC.

This clone came up once. This chain uses TRBV18 with TRBJ1-5, with 9 bases fitting TRBD1. Trimming removed 6 bases from V and 4 bases from J; junction bases left unmatched: 10. The germline V gene encodes CDR1 KGHSH and CDR2 LQKENI. The CDR3 length is 16 residues. The CDR3 here is CASSTSGTGSNQPQHF. The CDR3 coding sequence is TGTGCCAGCTCTACCAGTGGGACAGGGTCGAATCAGCCCCAGCATTTT.

This clone has only one observation. The chain couples TRBV12-5 to TRBJ2-1; no clear D. CDR3 length equals 15 residues. The V end was cut by 6 bases, the J end by 2 bases, with 14 bases between. The V gene's germline CDR1 is LGHNT and CDR2 FRNRAP. Written as DNA, the CDR3 is TGTGCTAGTGGATCCCCGGTAACCCCCTACAATGAGCAGTTCTTC. Its protein product is CASGSPVTPYNEQFF.

The chain uses TRBV7-8 and TRBJ2-1; 12 bases are a match to TRBD2. Germline-derived CDR1 and CDR2 are SGHVS and FQNEAQ. V lost 5 bases to trimming and J lost 5 bases; unmatched junction nucleotides: 4. The CDR3 consists of 15 residues. CDR3 bases: TGTGCCAGCAGCACCCTAGCGGGGGGGCACAATGAGCAGTTCTTC. Amino acids: CASSTLAGGHNEQFF.

This chain uses TRBV2 with TRBJ1-2; D remains unclear. The V gene lost 2 bases and the J gene lost 0 bases, with 10 bases spanning the gap. CDR3 length: 15 residues. The germline gives CDR1 SNHLY, CDR2 FYNNEI. The CDR3 reads CASSEKVITNYGYTF. The CDR3 bases are TGTGCCAGCAGTGAAAAGGTGATTACTAACTATGGCTACACCTTC. Based on the CDR3 plus reference TRBV2 and TRBJ1-2, the full variable domain is EPEVTQTPSHQVTQMGQEVILRCVPISNHLYFYWYRQILGQKVEFLVSFYNNEISEKSEIFDDQFSVERPDGSNFTLKIRSTKLEDSAMYFCASSEKVITNYGYTFGSGTRLTVV.

The rearrangement uses TRBV19 and TRBJ1-1, with D possibly matching TRBD1 (5 bases). The ends were cut back, 7 bases at V and 4 bases at J, with 16 bases in the middle. This CDR3 has 14 residues. Germline assignment: CDR1 LNHDA and CDR2 SQIVND (reference sequence). As DNA, the CDR3 is TGTGCCAGTATGATACAGGTTCGTGGCACTGAAGCTTTCTTT. This gives the protein CASMIQVRGTEAFF.

DNA of the CDR3: TGTGCCAGCAGCTTCATACAGGCTGGAAACACCATATATTTT. This gives the protein CASSFIQAGNTIYF. The chain combines TRBV7-2 with TRBJ1-3; tentatively, D is TRBD1 (5 bases). The germline CDR1 and CDR2 sequences are SGHTA and FQGNSA. Trimming took off 3 bases at V and 2 bases at J, with 8 bases between the two ends. The CDR3 runs to 14 residues.

The chain recombines TRBV25-1 with TRBJ2-1, with unresolved D. Trimming left V 8 bases short and J 10 bases short, with 15 bases between. The CDR3 consists of 12 residues. Looked up from germline, CDR1 is MGHDK and CDR2 is SYGVNS. The CDR3 spells CASSLSLGEQFF. The CDR3 DNA reads TGTGCCAGCTCCCTCTCCCTGGGGGAGCAGTTCTTC. Using reference TRBV25-1 and TRBJ2-1 for the parts outside the CDR3, the full variable domain is EADIYQTPRYLVIGTGKKITLECSQTMGHDKMYWYQQDPGMELHLIHYSYGVNSTEKGDLSSESTVSRIRTEHFPLTLESARPSHTSQYLCASSLSLGEQFFGPGTRLTVL.

J is TRBJ1-1 and V is TRBV5-5, with 9 positions matching TRBD1. CDR1 is SGHKS, CDR2 YYEKEE, per germline (reference sequence). The CDR3 is 15 residues long. The V gene end was trimmed by 6 bases and the J gene end by 0 bases; junction bases not matched to a gene: 6. CDR3 nucleotides: TGTGCCAGCACCCACCGGACAGGGGTGAACACTGAAGCTTTCTTT. Translating it yields CASTHRTGVNTEAFF.

The chain's CDR3 is CASSQDKGRGGSYEQYF. The CDR3 region has the DNA TGCGCCAGCAGCCAAGATAAGGGGAGAGGGGGGTCCTACGAGCAGTACTTC. The J gene is TRBJ2-7, the V gene TRBV4-3, with D possibly called TRBD1 or TRBD2 (6 bases each). The CDR3 sequence is 17 residues long. With 0 bases removed from V and 1 base from J, the gap between germline ends came to 16 bases. The germline gives CDR1 LGHNA, CDR2 YSLEER.

The chain recombines TRBV9 with TRBJ2-7; no firm D call. The CDR3 extends over 15 amino acids. The V gene lost 0 bases and the J gene lost 0 bases, with 10 bases spanning the gap. From germline, CDR1 is SGDLS and CDR2 YYNGEE. CDR3 in amino acids: CASSVGDGSSYEQYF. The CDR3 region has the DNA TGTGCCAGCAGCGTAGGCGACGGCAGCTCCTACGAGCAGTACTTC.

The gene calls are TRBV10-3 and TRBJ1-3, with 10 bases matching TRBD1. Germline assignment: CDR1 ENHRY and CDR2 SYGVKD. The junction had 6 bases not matched to a gene; V was cut back by 9 bases and J by 4 bases. The CDR3 extends over 14 amino acids. The CDR3 loop is CAISGTGAGNTIYF. CDR3 bases: TGTGCCATTTCCGGGACAGGGGCCGGAAACACCATATATTTT.

The genes are TRBV6-5 and TRBJ2-1, with D hard to call. The CDR3 length is 15 residues. Trimming removed 2 bases from V and 10 bases from J, with 18 bases in between. From germline, CDR1 is MNHEY and CDR2 SVGAGI. The CDR3 sequence: CASSYRLPGRFEQFF. The CDR3 DNA is TGTGCCAGCAGTTACAGGCTCCCCGGAAGGTTCGAGCAGTTCTTC.

This sequence joins TRBV18 and TRBJ1-1; 9 nucleotides agree with TRBD1. This CDR3 has 16 residues. Trimming removed 1 base from V and 4 bases from J; junction bases left unmatched: 7. Per the germline V gene, CDR1 is KGHSH and CDR2 is LQKENI. For the CDR3, the DNA is TGTGCCAGCTCACCACGGATGGACAGGGGTGGCACTGAAGCTTTCTTT. Translating gives CASSPRMDRGGTEAFF.

V is TRBV7-9 and J is TRBJ1-1, with unresolved D. Trimming removed 10 bases from V and 0 bases from J, with 15 bases in between. The CDR3 extends over 14 amino acids. CDR1 and CDR2 (germline): SEHNR, FQNEAQ (reference sequence). As DNA, the CDR3 is TGTGCCAAAGAAGTGGCCGACATGAACACTGAAGCTTTCTTT. Its translation: CAKEVADMNTEAFF.

This clone turned up a few times. The chain links TRBV5-6 to TRBJ1-1, with D unresolved. Germline V gives CDR1 SGHDT, CDR2 YYEEEE. This CDR3 has 14 residues. The V end lost 2 bases, the J end lost 0 bases, and 8 bases lay between the germline ends. CDR3 residues: CASSLITVNTEAFF. The CDR3 bases are TGTGCCAGCAGCTTAATTACAGTGAACACTGAAGCTTTCTTT.

This chain uses TRBV29-1 with TRBJ2-3; 8 positions agree with TRBD2. CDR1 SQVTM and CDR2 ANQGSEA come from the germline V gene. J lost 5 bases, V lost 7 bases, and 8 bases had no gene match. The length of the CDR3 is 13 residues. The DNA of the CDR3 is TGCAGCGCCTCGAGAAGCGGGGGAGATACGCAGTATTTT. Protein sequence: CSASRSGGDTQYF.

The rearrangement links TRBV30 to TRBJ2-2; 8 bases are a match to TRBD1. The CDR3 has 15 residues. Germline V CDR1 and CDR2: GTSNPN, SVGIG (reference sequence). The junction had 7 bases not matched to a gene; V was cut back by 3 bases and J by 4 bases. The CDR3 here is CAWRVQGAGTGELFF. The CDR3 DNA sequence: TGTGCCTGGAGGGTCCAGGGGGCAGGCACCGGGGAGCTGTTTTTT.

The chain recombines TRBV5-6 with TRBJ1-4, with D tentatively TRBD1 (6 bases). The V end lost 1 base, the J end lost 7 bases, and 14 bases lay between the germline ends. The CDR3 has 15 amino acids. The germline CDR1 and CDR2 sequences are SGHDT and YYEEEE. The CDR3 sequence is CASSLLRGIIEKLFF. Here the CDR3 DNA reads TGTGCCAGCAGCTTGCTTAGGGGGATCATTGAAAAACTGTTTTTT.

The chain uses TRBV11-1 and TRBJ1-2, with TRBD1 as a possible D gene (5 bases). The CDR3 loop spans 16 amino acids. V dropped 3 bases and J dropped 8 bases, with 22 bases sitting between them. Germline lookup yields CDR1 SGHAT and CDR2 FQDESV (reference sequence). CDR3 region: CASSLAGPPQRSGYTF. For the CDR3, the DNA is TGTGCCAGCAGCTTGGCGGGACCGCCACAGAGGTCCGGCTACACCTTC.

J is TRBJ2-3 and V is TRBV19; possible D gene TRBD1, 5 bases. Trimming removed 4 bases from V and 6 bases from J, with 14 bases in between. There are 14 residues in the CDR3. Germline CDR1 is LNHDA and CDR2 is SQIVND (reference sequence). The CDR3 coding sequence is TGTGCCAGTAGTAGACAGTCAAGGTCCGATACGCAGTATTTT. This translates into CASSRQSRSDTQYF.

This clone showed up just a few times. The rearrangement joins TRBV2 to TRBJ2-1; 10 nucleotides match TRBD2. This CDR3 spans 17 amino acids. V was clipped by 2 bases and J by 3 bases; unmatched bases: 7. Germline V lookup: CDR1 SNHLY, CDR2 FYNNEI. The CDR3 sequence: CASSEIVTSGVYNEQFF. As DNA, the CDR3 is TGTGCCAGCAGTGAAATCGTAACTAGCGGGGTCTACAATGAGCAGTTCTTC.

The chain uses TRBV13 and TRBJ2-7, with 14 bases identical to TRBD2. Germline CDR1 and CDR2: PRHDT and FYEKMQ (reference sequence). The CDR3 has 17 residues. V was pared by 0 bases and J by 5 bases, with 6 bases of the junction left unmatched. For the CDR3, the DNA is TGTGCCAGCAGCTTAGGTGGGACTAGCGGGGGCTTCCACGAGCAGTACTTC. It specifies CASSLGGTSGGFHEQYF.

This clone appeared once. The chain couples TRBV6-6 to TRBJ1-2, with D uncertain. The ends were cut back, 0 bases at V and 7 bases at J, with 15 bases in the middle. The CDR3 has 15 residues. Germline CDR1 and CDR2: MNHNY and SVGAGI (reference sequence). The CDR3 spells CASSYSRYRDIGYTF. The DNA for the CDR3 is TGTGCCAGCAGTTACTCCAGGTACCGCGATATTGGCTACACCTTC.

This clone was picked up a small number of times. V is TRBV4-1 and J is TRBJ2-5, with 11 bases fitting TRBD2. Looked up from germline, CDR1 is MGHRA and CDR2 is YSYEKL. The length of the CDR3 is 17 residues. The trim removed 0 bases at V and 4 bases at J, leaving 7 bases unmatched. In DNA form, the CDR3 reads TGCGCCAGCAGCCAAGATGATAGCGGGGGGGCGGGAGAGACCCAGTACTTC. It codes for CASSQDDSGGAGETQYF.

V usage is TRBV7-2 and J usage is TRBJ2-1; D not certain. The CDR3 has 15 amino acids. Trimming took 2 bases from V and 0 from J, leaving 8 bases between them. Germline CDR1 is SGHTA and CDR2 is FQGNSA. The CDR3 bases are TGTGCCAGCAGCTTACGGCGAAGCTCCTACAATGAGCAGTTCTTC. Protein: CASSLRRSSYNEQFF. Looking up the rest from reference TRBV7-2 and TRBJ2-1 gives the full variable domain: GAGVSQSPSNKVTEKGKDVELRCDPISGHTALYWYRQSLGQGLEFLIYFQGNSAPDKSGLPSDRFSAERTGGSVSTLTIQRTQQEDSAVYLCASSLRRSSYNEQFFGPGTRLTVL.

The chain employs TRBV6-5 and TRBJ2-5; no firm D call. The germline V gene has CDR1 MNHEY and CDR2 SVGAGI. The CDR3 covers 12 residues. CDR3 sequence reads: CASSAGRETQYF. The CDR3 DNA reads TGTGCTTCGTCAGCCGGAAGAGAGACCCAGTACTTC.

The chain combines TRBV5-1 with TRBJ2-1, with 10 bases matching TRBD2. The germline V gene has CDR1 SGHRS and CDR2 YFSETQ. The V and J ends lost 4 bases and 4 bases, in that order; junction bases with no gene match: 5. The CDR3 extends over 15 amino acids. CDR3 DNA sequence: TGCGCCAGCAGCCGCGGACTAGCGGCTTACAATGAGCAGTTCTTC. Protein product: CASSRGLAAYNEQFF.